Listed here are 8 T cell receptor beta chains from one sample, sequenced in a study of cytomegalovirus exposure and HLA in healthy donors. The PCR contained 60 Vbeta and 13 Jbeta primers. Method: immunoSEQ multiplex PCR; TCRdb's copy keeps in-frame clones and lacks some. This table holds some 130,000 clones, 72% found once. The sequenced material came from PBMCs. The origin of the receptors is a man between 45 and 60 years old in good health and CMV-seropositive.

The chain joins TRBV6-4 to TRBJ2-5, with 9 nucleotides matching TRBD1. The DNA end is a closer match to TRBJ2-7, so the J assignment may be wrong. CDR3 length: 16 amino acids. Germline values: CDR1 MRHNA, CDR2 SNTAGT. The CDR3 sequence is CASSDGTGKCSYEQYF. Written as DNA, the CDR3 is TGTGCCAGCAGTGATGGGACAGGGAAGTGCTCCTACGAGCAGTACTTC.

V is TRBV14 and J is TRBJ2-7; weak D call: TRBD2 (6 bases). CDR1 and CDR2 from the germline V gene are SGHDN and FVKESK. This CDR3 comprises 14 residues. With 2 bases removed from V and 2 bases from J, the gap between germline ends came to 10 bases. CDR3 region: CASSQSTGAYEQYF. The CDR3 coding sequence is TGTGCCAGCAGCCAATCGACGGGGGCCTACGAGCAGTACTTC.

The chain uses TRBV12-5 and TRBJ2-7, with D tentatively TRBD2 (7 bases). The CDR3 totals 17 residues. Germline V CDR1 and CDR2: LGHNT, FRNRAP. V lost 1 base and J 4 bases, leaving 20 bases between the germline ends. Here the CDR3 DNA reads TGTGCTAGTGGTTTGGCGACAGGAGGGGGGGCCAATTACGAGCAGTACTTC. Its protein product is CASGLATGGGANYEQYF. Together with reference TRBV12-5 and TRBJ2-7, the CDR3 gives the full variable domain: DARVTQTPRHKVTEMGQEVTMRCQPILGHNTVFWYRQTMMQGLELLAYFRNRAPLDDSGMPKDRFSAEMPDATLATLKIQPSEPRDSAVYFCASGLATGGGANYEQYFGPGTRLTVT.

The sample holds a few counts of this clone. The chain combines TRBV6-5 with TRBJ2-2; tentative D call: TRBD2 (6 bases). CDR1 is MNHEY, CDR2 SVGAGI, per germline. The CDR3 sequence is 13 residues long. V shed 4 bases and J shed 3 bases, with 6 bases lying between them. CDR3 nucleotides: TGTGCCAGCAGTTCGGGGGACACCGGGGAGCTGTTTTTT. Translated, it gives CASSSGDTGELFF.

In its sample, this clone was seen a few times. The V call is TRBV7-9, the J call TRBJ2-1; D might be TRBD1 (6 bases). The CDR3 totals 12 residues. Germline CDR1 reads SEHNR; CDR2 reads FQNEAQ (reference sequence). V gave up 5 bases and J gave up 16 bases, with 18 bases separating them. The CDR3 bases are TGTGCCAGCAGCCGACAGGAGCCAGTACACTTCTTC. This translates into CASSRQEPVHFF. Filled out from reference TRBV7-9 and TRBJ2-1, the complete variable domain reads DTGVSQNPRHKITKRGQNVTFRCDPISEHNRLYWYRQTLGQGPEFLTYFQNEAQLEKSRLLSDRFSAERPKGSFSTLEIQRTEQGDSAMYLCASSRQEPVHFFGPGTRLTVL.

The rearrangement uses TRBV11-3 and TRBJ1-2, with 7 bases that match TRBD1. The CDR3 extends over 14 amino acids. The germline gives CDR1 SGHNT, CDR2 YENEEA. Losses at the gene ends were 0 bases for V and 5 bases for J; bases not matched to a gene: 3. The CDR3 DNA sequence: TGTGCCAGCAGCTTAGAAGGGGGCTGGTATGGCTACACCTTC. Protein sequence: CASSLEGGWYGYTF.

The V and J genes are TRBV5-1 and TRBJ2-7; 9 nucleotides agree with TRBD1. The CDR3 has 15 residues. J lost 6 bases, V lost 1 base, and 8 bases had no gene match. CDR1 and CDR2 (germline): SGHRS, YFSETQ. Here the CDR3 DNA reads TGCGCCAGCAGCTTGTCCGGGACAGGGCGGAGCGAGCAGTACTTC. It encodes CASSLSGTGRSEQYF.

The chain has TRBV15 and TRBJ2-7, with 9 bases identical to TRBD1. V lost 1 base and J lost 5; bases outside the gene matches: 6. CDR1 and CDR2 from the germline V gene are LNHNV and YYDKDF (reference sequence). The CDR3 contains 15 residues. CDR3: CATSRGGTGKHEQYF. CDR3 DNA sequence: TGTGCCACCAGCAGAGGGGGGACAGGGAAGCACGAGCAGTACTTC.